This entry concerns a single TCR beta chain. No cognate antigen has been identified for it. No much larger clonotype is one base removed from it; base qualities were not supplied. Receptor amplification or capture employed the immunoSEQ multiplex PCR assay. For TCR sequencing, RNA was extracted from every sample and reverse transcribed into cDNA to serve as template. SuperScript III was used for first-strand cDNA synthesis, primed with a 2:1 mix of oligo-dT and random hexamers. A synthetic immune receptor repertoire was used to gauge amplification bias, and whatever bias remained was removed computationally. In the original analysis: Raw reads were preprocessed for error removal, and CDR3 was defined according to IMGT conventions as running from the conserved cysteine to phenylalanine. To get clonality, Shannon entropy was normalized by log2 of the number of productive unique TCRs and the result was subtracted from 1. CD4 or CD8 identity of scalp clones was inferred by cross-referencing scalp TCRbeta sequences with sorted blood CD4 and CD8 repertoires. Entries here come from immuneACCESS through TCRdb and include only in-frame sequences with V and J called. Some clones fail to appear in such tables; in the studies checked, an unresolved V gene covers under half of the shortfall, and the cause of the remainder is unknown. V, J and clone size are taken as reported in that table, and D and trimming were inferred from the DNA itself. The sample table records fewer than 250,000 clones; about 60% of these occur just once. The ten largest clones capture less than 0.6% of the sample.

The CDR3 contains 16 residues, cysteine and phenylalanine counted. The CDR3 DNA has 48 bases and is translated from base 1. In the germline V gene, CDR1 corresponds to LGHNA and CDR2 to YNFKEQ. The V end loses 1 base and the J end loses 0 bases, and a stretch of 10 bases separates them. According to the study, the label for this sample's time point signals: baseline before oral tofacitinib. Peripheral blood and lesional scalp punch biopsies were obtained from patients with alopecia areata. After PBMCs were isolated by density centrifugation and stained for CD3, CD4 and CD8, a FACSAria was used to sort CD4+ and CD8+ T cells. These data come from a study of CD8+ T cells in alopecia areata (dated by TCRdb to between 2017 and 2018). Describing the broader study: Treated patients were enrolled in an open-label pilot trial of oral tofacitinib, 5 to 10 mg twice daily, for moderate-to-severe alopecia areata. In both human patients and the C3H/HeJ mouse model, the study applied high-throughput TCRbeta sequencing to look at T cell clonal expansion in alopecia areata. Patients received tofacitinib for 6 to 18 months and were then followed off drug for 6 months to check for delayed response and recurrence. immunoSEQ multiplex PCR using 35 Vbeta forward primers and 13 Jbeta reverse primers was used to amplify TCRbeta CDR3 regions. Scalp clonality was compared across normal scalp (n=4), patchy alopecia areata scalp (n=8), and alopecia totalis/universalis scalp (n=8). Patients on tofacitinib were biopsied at baseline and after 4 and 24 weeks of treatment, and several of the patients also had a later scalp biopsy. In humans, TCRbeta sequencing was performed on scalp tissue and on sorted CD4+ and CD8+ peripheral blood T cells from healthy controls and from patients with patchy or totalis/universalis alopecia areata. The RNA source kit depended on sample type: the PAXgene miRNA kit for fixed scalp, the miRNeasy kit for PBMCs, and the RNeasy kit for mouse skin. Results and caveats for the whole study, not just this receptor: Compared with mice, TCR sequences shared between patients were less clear, possibly partly because of HLA diversity across the patient population. Higher clonality and more expanded CD8+ clones were observed in lesional scalp than in normal scalp, particularly in alopecia totalis/universalis, a finding suggestive of antigenic drive. Resident alphabeta T cells in normal human skin are also sequenced, complicating scalp TCR repertoire analysis, unlike mouse skin dominated by gammadelta T cells.

The source was CD4+ T cells sorted from blood, collected at week 0. The rearranged segments are TRBV4-2 and TRBJ1-3; the D gene is not confidently resolved. This TCR derives from a human donor with alopecia areata. The DNA reads TGTGCCAGCAGCCAAGTTGGAAGGACCTCTGGAAACACCATATATTTT. Translation gives CASSQVGRTSGNTIYF.